The T cell receptor (beta chain) described here comes from a study of early T cells in non-severe SARS-CoV-2 infection. This clonotype was seen a handful of times. The TCR library protocol attached unique molecular identifiers to the individual cDNA molecules. TCRdb reanalysed the 5' RACE reads using MiXCR and keeps one entry per CDR3 protein. The table has around 71,000 distinct CDR3 sequences, about 14% seen once; the top ten hold around 3.6%. The TCR comes from an adult who was a healthcare worker with PCR-confirmed SARS-CoV-2 infection or an uninfected control (not recorded which). The material was whole blood, obtained at baseline.

Here the CDR3 DNA reads TGTGCCAGCAGCTTAGGGTCGGGGATAAGCACAGATACGCAGTATTTT. This codes for CASSLGSGISTDTQYF. The genes are TRBV7-9 and TRBJ2-3, with a possible D match to TRBD2 (5 bases). V was cut by 1 base and J by 0 bases, with 11 bases left in between. The V gene's germline CDR1 is SEHNR and CDR2 FQNEAQ (reference sequence). CDR3 length: 16 residues.